The 2 T cell receptor beta chains given below trace back to one sample, sequenced in a study of shared clonotypes between healthy human individuals. Data came from immunoSEQ multiplex PCR; TCRdb stores just in-frame clones and leaves some out. The sample lists about 530,000 clones; 75% to 80% were seen once. Sequencing used PBMCs. Receptor source: a middle-aged woman in good health. Some clones in this sample may be carry-over from other donors' samples.

The chain joins TRBV4-1 to TRBJ2-1, with 7 bases lining up with TRBD2. CDR3 size: 14 residues. The V and J ends lost 1 base and 10 bases, in that order; junction bases with no gene match: 7. Looked up from germline, CDR1 is MGHRA and CDR2 is YSYEKL. The CDR3 loop reads CASSQVGTTPEQFF. CDR3 bases: TGCGCCAGCAGCCAAGTTGGGACTACACCAGAGCAGTTCTTC.

V gene TRBV19 combines with J gene TRBJ2-3; D gene unclear. The germline CDR1 and CDR2 sequences are LNHDA and SQIVND (reference sequence). The V end lost 2 bases, the J end lost 5 bases, and 11 bases lay between the germline ends. CDR3 length: 14 residues. The CDR3 sequence is CASSIPRLQDTQYF. For the CDR3, the DNA is TGTGCCAGTAGTATACCACGCTTACAAGATACGCAGTATTTT.